What follows are 23 T cell receptor beta chains derived from one specimen sequenced in a study of T cells in Graves' hyperthyroidism and ophthalmopathy. TCR beta CDR3 sequences were amplified from RNA transcripts. First-round RT-PCR targeting the TCR CDR3 was performed with the HTBI primer set. One entry per CDR3 protein, called by TCRdb with MiXCR from the multiplex PCR reads. The repertoire holds 650,000 to 750,000 distinct CDR3 sequences, with around 15% as singletons. Material: blood. All receptors derive from a woman younger than 35 with Graves' hyperthyroidism.

V and J are TRBV29-1 and TRBJ1-4; D perhaps matches TRBD1 (6 bases). V gave up 5 bases and J gave up 8 bases, with 9 bases separating them. This CDR3 contains 11 residues. CDR1 SQVTM and CDR2 ANQGSEA come from the germline V gene. The CDR3 DNA is TGCAGCGTTCAAAGGGGGGAAAAACTGTTTTTT. Translating gives CSVQRGEKLFF.

This clonotype was observed a single time. The chain has TRBV5-5 and TRBJ1-2; perhaps TRBD1 as D (6 bases). Germline CDR1 reads SGHKS; CDR2 reads YYEKEE (reference sequence). This CDR3 is 18 amino acids long. Trimming pared 4 bases from V and 4 bases from J, leaving 26 bases between. CDR3 DNA sequence: TGTGCCAGCAGCAAAGAGAGGGGGGAGGAAAGATTCCGCTATGGCTACACCTTC. Encoded protein: CASSKERGEERFRYGYTF.

The chain employs TRBV6-6 and TRBJ2-5; D gene ambiguous. The germline V and J ends were trimmed by 0 bases and 2 bases, with 7 bases remaining between them. The germline V gene encodes CDR1 MNHNY and CDR2 SVGAGI (reference sequence). The CDR3 runs to 14 residues. The CDR3 spells CASSYSETQETQYF. Here the CDR3 DNA reads TGTGCCAGCAGTTACTCCGAGACTCAAGAGACCCAGTACTTC.

This clonotype was observed at least ten times. The chain combines TRBV13 with TRBJ2-3, with 9 bases that match TRBD2. Per germline, CDR1 PRHDT and CDR2 FYEKMQ (reference sequence). V shed 1 base, J shed 12 bases, and the junction held 11 bases outside the gene matches. The CDR3 has 15 amino acids. The CDR3 here is CASSLAGLAGYSQYF. The DNA of the CDR3 is TGTGCCAGCAGCTTAGCGGGGCTAGCGGGATACAGCCAGTATTTT.

This clonotype was detected many times. A read error may produce the germline difference seen at one junction end. For the CDR3, the DNA is TGTGCCAGCAGCGTAGAAATTAACAGGAACACTGAAGCTTTCTTT. This encodes CASSVEINRNTEAFF. The rearrangement uses TRBV11-2 and TRBJ1-1; the D is unclear. CDR1 and CDR2 from the germline V gene are SGHAT and FQNNGV. The CDR3 contains 15 residues.

The rearrangement joins TRBV5-5 to TRBJ2-7; possible D gene TRBD1, 6 bases. Between the trimmed V and J ends, which lost 0 bases and 3 bases, there was a span of 13 bases. In germline, CDR1 is SGHKS, CDR2 YYEKEE (reference sequence). This CDR3 has 15 amino acids. CDR3 nucleotide sequence: TGTGCCAGCAGCTTGGCCGGGACACTGAACTACGAGCAGTACTTC. The encoded protein is CASSLAGTLNYEQYF. Looking up the rest from reference TRBV5-5 and TRBJ2-7 gives the full variable domain: DAGVTQSPTHLIKTRGQQVTLRCSPISGHKSVSWYQQVLGQGPQFIFQYYEKEERGRGNFPDRFSARQFPNYSSELNVNALLLGDSALYLCASSLAGTLNYEQYFGPGTRLTVT.

The rearrangement links TRBV20-1 to TRBJ1-1; 7 bases align to TRBD1. The length of the CDR3 is 14 residues. In germline, CDR1 is DFQATT, CDR2 SNEGSKA (reference sequence). V gave up 5 bases and J gave up 5 bases; unmatched junction bases: 11. CDR3 in DNA: TGCAGTGCTTCGCCCAACAGGGGTTGGACTGAAGCTTTCTTT. Protein sequence: CSASPNRGWTEAFF.

The J gene is TRBJ1-2, the V gene TRBV29-1; 9 nucleotides line up with TRBD1. CDR1 and CDR2 (germline): SQVTM, ANQGSEA. The CDR3 has 14 residues. Losses at the gene ends were 3 bases for V and 6 bases for J; bases not matched to a gene: 8. The CDR3 is CSVDSGTGFNGYTF. CDR3 DNA sequence: TGCAGCGTTGACAGCGGGACAGGGTTTAATGGCTACACCTTC.

A word on this clonotype: One base away lies a much larger clone, so this may be a sequencing read error. This chain links TRBV27 with TRBJ1-4, with D possibly matching TRBD1 (6 bases). With 5 bases removed from V and 6 bases from J, the gap between germline ends came to 10 bases. The CDR3 sequence is 13 residues long. Germline lookup yields CDR1 MNHEY and CDR2 SMNVEV (reference sequence). The CDR3 reads CASSDRPDEKLFF. CDR3 DNA sequence: TGTGCCAGCAGTGACAGGCCTGATGAAAAACTGTTTTTT.

The sample holds many counts of this clonotype. In DNA form, the CDR3 reads TGTGCCATCAGTGAGAGGGCGGAGGGCCCGGTCGGCACCGGGGAGCTGTTTTTT. Protein: CAISERAEGPVGTGELFF. V is TRBV10-3 and J is TRBJ2-2; a weak D match, TRBD2 (6 bases). Germline CDR1 is ENHRY and CDR2 is SYGVKD. The CDR3 spans 18 residues. With 2 bases removed from V and 4 bases from J, the gap between germline ends came to 20 bases.

The CDR3 DNA reads as TGTGCCAGCAGCTTCCGGACTAGCGGGAGGTTGTGGGCCAAAAACATTCAGTACTTC. Protein: CASSFRTSGRLWAKNIQYF. V and J are TRBV5-4 and TRBJ2-4; 14 bases line up with TRBD2. From germline, CDR1 is SGHNT and CDR2 YYREEE (reference sequence). Trimming at V came to 2 bases and at J to 1 base, leaving 8 bases not matched to a gene. This CDR3 has 19 amino acids. Complete variable domain (other parts from reference TRBV5-4 and TRBJ2-4): ETGVTQSPTHLIKTRGQQVTLRCSSQSGHNTVSWYQQALGQGPQFIFQYYREEENGRGNFPPRFSGLQFPNYSSELNVNALELDDSALYLCASSFRTSGRLWAKNIQYFGAGTRLSVL.

This clonotype was detected a few times. The genes are TRBV30 and TRBJ1-1, with 12 positions matching TRBD1. The germline V gene encodes CDR1 GTSNPN and CDR2 SVGIG (reference sequence). Losses at the gene ends were 2 bases for V and 10 bases for J; bases not matched to a gene: 11. There are 15 residues in the CDR3. The chain's CDR3 is CAWSQHPGQGAGAFF. The CDR3 DNA reads as TGTGCCTGGAGTCAACACCCGGGACAGGGGGCGGGAGCTTTCTTT.

In this sample, this clonotype turned up many times. The chain links TRBV20-1 to TRBJ2-1; TRBD1 agrees at 12 bases. V lost 5 bases, J lost 9 bases, and 11 bases stayed unmatched. CDR1 and CDR2 from the germline V gene are DFQATT and SNEGSKA (reference sequence). The CDR3 consists of 15 residues. CDR3 sequence: CSAGRAGQGAFEQFF. The CDR3 DNA reads TGCAGTGCTGGCCGGGCGGGACAGGGGGCTTTTGAGCAGTTCTTC.

This clonotype was observed at least ten times. The V gene is TRBV20-1, the J gene TRBJ2-1; possible D gene TRBD2, 6 bases. V dropped 5 bases and J dropped 4 bases, with 15 bases sitting between them. The CDR3 is 14 amino acids. CDR1 is DFQATT and CDR2 is SNEGSKA in the germline V gene (reference sequence). The CDR3 DNA sequence: TGCAGTGCTTCGGAGGGCCTTACTTACAATGAGCAGTTCTTC. It codes for CSASEGLTYNEQFF.

In this sample, this clonotype turned up a few times. The chain is built from TRBV13 and TRBJ2-4; 7 nucleotides align to TRBD1. Germline values: CDR1 PRHDT, CDR2 FYEKMQ (reference sequence). This CDR3 has 16 residues. Trimming cost V 5 bases and J 3 bases; bases outside gene matches: 10. Here the CDR3 DNA reads TGTGCCAGCAGCCTCAGACAGGGTCTTAGCAAAAACATTCAGTACTTC. This gives the protein CASSLRQGLSKNIQYF.

This rearrangement joins TRBV7-9 to TRBJ2-1; 8 bases are shared with TRBD2. Germline lookup yields CDR1 SEHNR and CDR2 FQNEAQ (reference sequence). V dropped 0 bases and J dropped 7; count of bases not matched to a gene: 8. This CDR3 has 16 amino acids. In DNA, the CDR3 is TGTGCCAGCAGCTTAGCGCTGACTAGCGATGGGAATGAGCAGTTCTTC. Amino acid sequence: CASSLALTSDGNEQFF.

This clonotype was observed a few times. The rearrangement uses TRBV29-1 and TRBJ2-1, with D possibly being TRBD2 (6 bases). CDR1 is SQVTM and CDR2 is ANQGSEA in the germline V gene. This CDR3 is built from 14 residues. The V gene lost 7 bases and the J gene lost 0 bases, with 13 bases spanning the gap. CDR3 in amino acids: CSARGRSSYNEQFF. CDR3 nucleotides: TGCAGCGCCCGAGGGAGGAGCTCCTACAATGAGCAGTTCTTC.

This clonotype was seen many times. The chain has TRBV7-9 and TRBJ2-2; D is perhaps TRBD2 (6 bases). The germline V and J ends were trimmed by 5 bases and 13 bases, with 26 bases remaining between them. Germline-derived CDR1 and CDR2 are SEHNR and FQNEAQ (reference sequence). This CDR3 spans 16 amino acids. CDR3 residues: CASSAHHGPGVGGLFF. CDR3 sequence (DNA): TGTGCCAGCAGCGCCCATCACGGGCCGGGGGTCGGAGGGCTGTTTTTT.

This clonotype appeared a few times. The chain links TRBV19 to TRBJ1-5; a possible D gene is TRBD1 (6 bases). The CDR3 totals 16 residues. Trimming shortened V by 6 bases and J by 0 bases, and 15 bases separated the two germline ends. Germline V gives CDR1 LNHDA, CDR2 SQIVND (reference sequence). The chain's CDR3 is CASSLEQGYSNQPQHF. The CDR3 nucleotides are TGTGCCAGTAGCTTAGAACAGGGCTATAGCAATCAGCCCCAGCATTTT. The full variable domain, its missing parts supplied by reference TRBV19 and TRBJ1-5, is DGGITQSPKYLFRKEGQNVTLSCEQNLNHDAMYWYRQDPGQGLRLIYYSQIVNDFQKGDIAEGYSVSREKKESFPLTVTSAQKNPTAFYLCASSLEQGYSNQPQHFGDGTRLSIL.

This clonotype came up a few times. The CDR3 DNA reads TGTGCCAGCAGTTACTGGCTAGCGGGAGGGCCGGGGGAGACCCAGTACTTC. Translation: CASSYWLAGGPGETQYF. The chain carries TRBV6-2 or TRBV6-3 and TRBJ2-5; TRBD2 aligns across 12 bases. The CDR3 sequence is 17 residues long. In germline, CDR1 is MNHEY, CDR2 SVGEGT. V shed 1 base, J shed 5 bases, and the junction held 8 bases outside the gene matches.

The sample holds many counts of this clonotype. The chain has TRBV7-9 and TRBJ2-7; tentatively, D is TRBD1 (6 bases). The CDR3 has 14 residues. Trimming took off 5 bases at V and 0 bases at J, with 11 bases between the two ends. The germline CDR1 and CDR2 sequences are SEHNR and FQNEAQ (reference sequence). The DNA of the CDR3 is TGTGCCAGCAGCCCCCGGACAGCCTCCTACGAGCAGTACTTC. Protein product: CASSPRTASYEQYF.

The table lists this clonotype with a few counts. This chain joins TRBV30 and TRBJ2-5; D assignment may be TRBD1 or TRBD2 (5 bases each). The CDR3 sequence is 16 residues long. Trimming removed 3 bases at V and 4 bases at J, with 21 bases between. Germline V gives CDR1 GTSNPN, CDR2 SVGIG (reference sequence). This chain's CDR3 is CAWSRTRDLIGETQYF. The CDR3 coding sequence is TGTGCCTGGAGCCGAACCCGGGACCTCATAGGAGAGACCCAGTACTTC. The full variable domain, in which reference TRBV30 and TRBJ2-5 provide the parts outside the CDR3, is SQTIHQWPATLVQPVGSPLSLECTVEGTSNPNLYWYRQAAGRGLQLLFYSVGIGQISSEVPQNLSASRPQDRQFILSSKKLLLSDSGFYLCAWSRTRDLIGETQYFGPGTRLLVL.

This clonotype was detected many times. The rearrangement uses TRBV20-1 and TRBJ2-7; TRBD2 matches at 7 bases. Germline values: CDR1 DFQATT, CDR2 SNEGSKA (reference sequence). This CDR3 has 13 residues. Trimming took 3 bases from V and 3 from J; bases not matched to a gene: 5. The CDR3 loop reads CSARREMGYEQYF. CDR3 DNA: TGCAGTGCTAGGCGGGAGATGGGCTACGAGCAGTACTTC.